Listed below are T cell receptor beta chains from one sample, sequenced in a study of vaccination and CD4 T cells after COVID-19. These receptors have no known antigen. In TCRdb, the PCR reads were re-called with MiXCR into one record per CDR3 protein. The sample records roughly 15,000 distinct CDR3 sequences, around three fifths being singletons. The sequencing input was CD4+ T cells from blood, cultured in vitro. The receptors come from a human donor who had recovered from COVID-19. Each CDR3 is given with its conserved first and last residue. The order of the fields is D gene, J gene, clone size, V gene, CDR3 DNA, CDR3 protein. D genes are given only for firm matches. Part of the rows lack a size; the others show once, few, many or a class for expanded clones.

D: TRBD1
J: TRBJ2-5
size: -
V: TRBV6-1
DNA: TGTGCCAGCAGTTTACGACAGGGGGGCTGGGAGACCCAGTACTTC
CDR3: CASSLRQGGWETQYF

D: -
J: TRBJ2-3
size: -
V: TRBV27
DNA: TGTGCCAGCAGTCTGACCGCAGATACGCAGTATTTT
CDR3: CASSLTADTQYF

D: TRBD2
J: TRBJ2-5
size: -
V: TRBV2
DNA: TGTGCCAGCAGGGTCCTAGCGGAAGAGACCCAGTACTTC
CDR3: CASRVLAEETQYF

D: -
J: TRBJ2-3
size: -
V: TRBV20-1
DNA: TGCAGTGCTAGAGATCCTGGTAGCACAGATACGCAGTATTTT
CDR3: CSARDPGSTDTQYF

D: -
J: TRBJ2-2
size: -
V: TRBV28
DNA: TGTGCCAGCAGTTTATACCAGGGGACTACCGGGGAGCTGTTTTTT
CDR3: CASSLYQGTTGELFF

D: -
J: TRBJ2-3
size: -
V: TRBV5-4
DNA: TGTGCCAGCAGCTTGGTAGGGGCAGATACGCAGTATTTT
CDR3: CASSLVGADTQYF

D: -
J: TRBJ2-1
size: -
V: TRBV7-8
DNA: TGTGCCAGCAGCTTACACGACAGAGACGTGGGTGAGCAGTTCTTC
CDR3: CASSLHDRDVGEQFF

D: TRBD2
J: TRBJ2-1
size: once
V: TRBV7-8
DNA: TGTGCCAGCAGCTTAGATAGGCTAGCGGGCCACCCCTACAATGAGCAGTTCTTC
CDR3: CASSLDRLAGHPYNEQFF

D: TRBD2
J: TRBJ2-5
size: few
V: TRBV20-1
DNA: TGCAGTGCTCCTTACGGGGGGGGAGAGACCCAGTACTTC
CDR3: CSAPYGGGETQYF

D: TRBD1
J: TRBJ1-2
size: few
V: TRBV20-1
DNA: TGCAGTGCTAGAGATCCGGTGAAGGGGGCGGATGGCTACACCTTC
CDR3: CSARDPVKGADGYTF

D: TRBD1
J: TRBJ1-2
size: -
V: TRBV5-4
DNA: TGTGCCAGCAGCTTCATGACAGGGGGGTATGGCTACACCTTC
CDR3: CASSFMTGGYGYTF

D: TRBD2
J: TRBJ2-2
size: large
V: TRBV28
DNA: TGTGCCAGCAGTCCCGACCGACAGGGGTCTCTAGCGGGAGGCACCGGGGAGCTGTTTTTT
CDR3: CASSPDRQGSLAGGTGELFF

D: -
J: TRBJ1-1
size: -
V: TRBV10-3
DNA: TGTGCCATAGGGCGGAAGAACACTGAAGCTTTCTTT
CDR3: CAIGRKNTEAFF

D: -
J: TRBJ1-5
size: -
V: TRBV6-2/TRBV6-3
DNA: TGTGCCAGCAGTGACATGGGTAGCAATCAGCCCCAGCATTTT
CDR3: CASSDMGSNQPQHF

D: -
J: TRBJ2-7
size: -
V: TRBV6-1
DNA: TGTGCCAGCAGAAGGGACCGTCGTTGGGACGAGCAGTACTTC
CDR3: CASRRDRRWDEQYF

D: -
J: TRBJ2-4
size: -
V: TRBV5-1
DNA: TGCGCCAGCAGCAGTCTATTAGCCAAAAACATTCAGTACTTC
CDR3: CASSSLLAKNIQYF

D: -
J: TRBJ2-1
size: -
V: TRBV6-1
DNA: TGTGCCAGCAATTTGGCCGGGCCGGAGAAATCGGAGCAGTTCTTC
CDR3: CASNLAGPEKSEQFF

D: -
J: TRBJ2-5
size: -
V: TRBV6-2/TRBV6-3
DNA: TGTGCCAGCAGTTGGGCGACTAGATGGTGGACCCAGTACTTC
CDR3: CASSWATRWWTQYF

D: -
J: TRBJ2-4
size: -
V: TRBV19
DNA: TGTGCCAGTACGCCGCGGGGACCTCAGTACTTC
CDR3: CASTPRGPQYF

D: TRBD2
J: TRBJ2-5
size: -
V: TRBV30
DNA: TGTGCCTGGAGTACCGGACTAGCGGGATCCCAAGAGACCCAGTACTTC
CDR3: CAWSTGLAGSQETQYF

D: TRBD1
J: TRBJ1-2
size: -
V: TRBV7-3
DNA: TGTGCCAGCAGCTTCACAGGGGACTATGGCTACACCTTC
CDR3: CASSFTGDYGYTF

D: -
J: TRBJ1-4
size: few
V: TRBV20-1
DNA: TGCAGTGCTGGTCCCCAGATGAATAATGAAAAACTGTTTTTT
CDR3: CSAGPQMNNEKLFF

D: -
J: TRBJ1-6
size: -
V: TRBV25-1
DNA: TGTGCCAGCAGTGAACGAGAGGGGTCTATACTACCCCTCCACTTT
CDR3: CASSEREGSILPLHF

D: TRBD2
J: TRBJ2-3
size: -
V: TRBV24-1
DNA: TGTGCCACCAGTGACCCTAGCGGGAGAACAGATACGCAGTATTTT
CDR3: CATSDPSGRTDTQYF

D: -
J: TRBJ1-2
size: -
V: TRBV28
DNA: TGTGCCACCCGACAATATGGCTACACCTTC
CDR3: CATRQYGYTF

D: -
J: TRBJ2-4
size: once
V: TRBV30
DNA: TGTGCCTGGAGTCCATCCCCGACAGGGACTAAAAACATTCAGTACTTC
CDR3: CAWSPSPTGTKNIQYF

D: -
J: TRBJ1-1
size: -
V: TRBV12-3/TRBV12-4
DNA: TGTGCCAGCAGTCGTAACACTGAAGCTTTCTTT
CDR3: CASSRNTEAFF

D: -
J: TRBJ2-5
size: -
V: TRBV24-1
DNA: TGTGCCACCAGTGATCCCCAGGTTGGGGCGGGGGAGACCCAGTACTTC
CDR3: CATSDPQVGAGETQYF

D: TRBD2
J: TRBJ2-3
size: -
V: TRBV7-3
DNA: TGTGCCAGCAGCACCGGTAGCGGGAGCGCAGATACGCAGTATTTT
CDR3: CASSTGSGSADTQYF

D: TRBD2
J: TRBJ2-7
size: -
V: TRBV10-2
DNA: TGCGCCAGCAGTCTGACTAGCGGGGGATCCTACGAGCAGTACTTC
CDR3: CASSLTSGGSYEQYF

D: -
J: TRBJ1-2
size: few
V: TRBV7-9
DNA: TGTGCCAGCAGCTTACGACAATCCCCGAGCGATGGCTACACCTTC
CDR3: CASSLRQSPSDGYTF

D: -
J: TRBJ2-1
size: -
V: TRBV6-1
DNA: TGTGCCAGCAGTAGGGCGGCTTCCTACAATGAGCAGTTCTTC
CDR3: CASSRAASYNEQFF

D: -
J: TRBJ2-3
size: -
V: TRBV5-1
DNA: TGCGCCAGCAGCTTCGGGGGCTACACGGATACGCAGTATTTT
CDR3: CASSFGGYTDTQYF

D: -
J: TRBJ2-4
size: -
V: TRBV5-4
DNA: TGTGCCAGCAGCTCGAGGGCCGGACAGGAGGGCGAAAACATTCAGTACTTC
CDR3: CASSSRAGQEGENIQYF

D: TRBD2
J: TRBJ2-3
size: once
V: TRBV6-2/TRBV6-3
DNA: TGTGCCAGCAGTTACCCGCGGGAGGGAGCAGATACGCAGTATTTT
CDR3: CASSYPREGADTQYF

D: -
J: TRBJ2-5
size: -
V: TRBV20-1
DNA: TGCAGTGGCCCCCGGGGGCGAGAGACCCAGTACTTC
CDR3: CSGPRGRETQYF

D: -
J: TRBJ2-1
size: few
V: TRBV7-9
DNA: TGTGCCAGCAGCTTAAAGTTAAAGCAGTTCTTC
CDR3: CASSLKLKQFF

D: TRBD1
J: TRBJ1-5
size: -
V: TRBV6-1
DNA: TGTGCCAGCAGTCAGGGGGCGCCCGGACCCCAGCATTTT
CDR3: CASSQGAPGPQHF

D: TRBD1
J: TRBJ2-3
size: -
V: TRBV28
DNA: TGTGCCAGCTCAAATCAGGGGGCGGTCACAGATACGCAGTATTTT
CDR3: CASSNQGAVTDTQYF

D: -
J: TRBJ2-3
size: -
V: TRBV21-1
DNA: TGTGCCAGCAGCAAATTGGGCATCGGTGGCCCGTTATACCGCACAGATACGCAGTATTTT
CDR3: CASSKLGIGGPLYRTDTQYF